What follows are 16 T cell receptor beta chains derived from one specimen sequenced in a study of blood T cell repertoires in COVID-19. The assay was immunoSEQ multiplex PCR, and TCRdb's table has in-frame clones only and misses some. The sample yields some 200,000 clones, around nine tenths seen once. The sequenced sample consisted of peripheral blood. These receptors were obtained from a woman aged 18-30 years who had recovered from COVID-19.

The V call is TRBV6-5, the J call TRBJ1-2, with 8 bases aligning to TRBD1. Looked up from germline, CDR1 is MNHEY and CDR2 is SVGAGI. Trimming removed 2 bases from V and 5 bases from J; junction bases left unmatched: 4. The CDR3 has 14 amino acids. CDR3: CASSYGQGLYGYTF. As DNA, the CDR3 is TGTGCCAGCAGTTACGGACAGGGTCTTTATGGCTACACCTTC.

J is TRBJ2-1 and V is TRBV2, with TRBD2 matching 7 bases. With V trimmed by 6 bases and J by 7 bases, 9 bases remained unmatched. This CDR3 is built from 14 residues. Germline-derived CDR1 and CDR2 are SNHLY and FYNNEI. The CDR3 DNA follows: TGTGCCAGCAGCTTGGCGGGAGCGATGAATGAGCAGTTCTTC. This gives the protein CASSLAGAMNEQFF.

The chain links TRBV3-1 (or the pseudogene TRBV3-2) to TRBJ2-3; 9 positions agree with TRBD2. Losses at the gene ends were 1 base for V and 7 bases for J; bases not matched to a gene: 6. Looked up from germline, CDR1 is LGHDT and CDR2 is YNNKEL (reference sequence). The CDR3 is 15 residues long. The CDR3 DNA sequence: TGTGCCAGCAGCCAAGCGGCGGGAGGGATAAATACGCAGTATTTT. It encodes CASSQAAGGINTQYF.

The table lists this clone with a count of one. V usage is TRBV18 and J usage is TRBJ1-4; D unresolved. CDR1 KGHSH and CDR2 LQKENI come from the germline V gene. V lost 7 bases, J lost 8 bases, and 14 bases lay in between. The CDR3 is 13 amino acids. The CDR3 sequence is CASLWGGGEKLFF. CDR3 sequence (DNA): TGTGCCAGCTTGTGGGGAGGTGGCGAAAAACTGTTTTTT.

In this sample, this clone turned up a few times. The V call is TRBV30, the J call TRBJ1-5; TRBD1 matches 9 bases. V was clipped by 2 bases and J by 4 bases; unmatched bases: 6. This CDR3 is 15 amino acids long. CDR1 and CDR2 (germline): GTSNPN, SVGIG (reference sequence). The CDR3: CAWSRTGALNQPQHF. The CDR3 DNA reads as TGTGCCTGGAGTCGGACAGGGGCCCTAAATCAGCCCCAGCATTTT.

V gene TRBV5-8 combines with J gene TRBJ2-5, with 8 bases fitting TRBD2. This CDR3 contains 14 residues. Germline lookup yields CDR1 SGHTS and CDR2 YDEGEE. The ends lost 3 bases at V and 2 bases at J; junction bases unmatched: 3. CDR3 in DNA: TGTGCCAGCAGCTCTATAGCGGGACAAGAGACCCAGTACTTC. Its protein is CASSSIAGQETQYF.

The J gene is TRBJ2-5, the V gene TRBV12-3 or TRBV12-4; D is undetermined. The CDR3 has 11 residues. V dropped 3 bases and J dropped 5 bases, with 4 bases sitting between them. The CDR3 spells CASSFSETQYF. DNA of the CDR3: TGTGCCAGCAGTTTTAGTGAGACCCAGTACTTC.

This rearrangement joins TRBV3-1 (or the pseudogene TRBV3-2) to TRBJ2-7; TRBD1 might be the D (6 bases). With 4 bases removed from V and 3 bases from J, the gap between germline ends came to 13 bases. Germline CDR1 and CDR2: LGHDT and YNNKEL (reference sequence). The CDR3 is 14 amino acids. CDR3 nucleotides: TGTGCCAGCAGCCCGCGGACAGCAAACTACGAGCAGTACTTC. This gives the protein CASSPRTANYEQYF.

The V gene is TRBV2, the J gene TRBJ1-5; 10 bases map to TRBD1. There are 15 residues in the CDR3. CDR1 SNHLY and CDR2 FYNNEI come from the germline V gene. With 8 bases clipped from V and 2 bases from J, the junction kept 6 bases outside the gene matches. This CDR3 reads CASEDRGIGNQPQHF. Here the CDR3 DNA reads TGTGCCAGCGAGGACAGGGGGATAGGCAATCAGCCCCAGCATTTT.

As for this clone: Other DNA sequences from this sample encode an identical CDR3 as well. CDR3 protein: CASSYSGGSGNTIYF. In DNA, the CDR3 is TGTGCCAGCAGTTACTCGGGGGGCTCTGGAAACACCATATATTTT. The rearrangement joins TRBV6-5 to TRBJ1-3, with a tentative D call TRBD1 (5 bases). V lost 0 bases and J lost 0, with 6 bases in between. This CDR3 has 15 amino acids. Germline CDR1 MNHEY, CDR2 SVGAGI.

This rearrangement joins TRBV29-1 to TRBJ1-4; 8 positions match TRBD1. Germline V lookup: CDR1 SQVTM, CDR2 ANQGSEA. This CDR3 has 13 amino acids. J gave up 4 bases and V 7 bases, and 5 bases lay outside the gene matches. The CDR3 DNA sequence: TGCAGCGCCTCGACAGGGGATAATGAAAAACTGTTTTTT. This encodes CSASTGDNEKLFF.

The chain uses TRBV5-1 and TRBJ2-3; 10 bases match TRBD1. Per the germline V gene, CDR1 is SGHRS and CDR2 is YFSETQ. CDR3 length: 17 amino acids. Trimming took 0 bases from V and 5 from J; bases not matched to a gene: 9. In nucleotides, the CDR3 is TGCGCCAGCAGCTTGGGACCGACAGGGGGCCGAAAAGATACGCAGTATTTT. Its protein product is CASSLGPTGGRKDTQYF. The full variable domain, with the rest looked up from reference TRBV5-1 and TRBJ2-3, is KAGVTQTPRYLIKTRGQQVTLSCSPISGHRSVSWYQQTPGQGLQFLFEYFSETQRNKGNFPGRFSGRQFSNSRSEMNVSTLELGDSALYLCASSLGPTGGRKDTQYFGPGTRLTVL.

Notes on this clone: Given a much more abundant clone one base away, this may be a read error. The rearrangement joins TRBV19 to TRBJ1-3; no definite D call. CDR3 length: 14 amino acids. Between the trimmed V and J ends, which lost 7 bases and 0 bases, there was a span of 10 bases. Germline V gene data show CDR1 as LNHDA and CDR2 as SQIVND (reference sequence). The CDR3 protein is CASTARDSGNTIYF. Written as DNA, the CDR3 is TGTGCCAGTACCGCGCGGGACTCTGGAAACACCATATATTTT.

The chain couples TRBV5-1 to TRBJ1-4, with D unresolved. The germline CDR1 and CDR2 sequences are SGHRS and YFSETQ. The V gene lost 0 bases and the J gene lost 0 bases, with 9 bases spanning the gap. The CDR3 length is 16 residues. The DNA for the CDR3 is TGCGCCAGCAGCTTGGACAGACCTGCAACTAATGAAAAACTGTTTTTT. Translated, it gives CASSLDRPATNEKLFF.

This rearrangement joins TRBV4-1 to TRBJ2-1; 7 bases line up with TRBD1. This CDR3 is built from 17 residues. The germline CDR1 and CDR2 sequences are MGHRA and YSYEKL. Trimming took 1 base from V and 9 from J; bases not matched to a gene: 15. CDR3 sequence reads: CASSQGLRQGRNGEQFF. DNA for the CDR3: TGCGCCAGCAGCCAAGGGCTGCGACAGGGTAGGAACGGTGAGCAGTTCTTC.

The chain combines TRBV11-2 with TRBJ2-1; D is ambiguous. Germline V gives CDR1 SGHAT, CDR2 FQNNGV. The length of the CDR3 is 13 residues. The germline V and J ends were trimmed by 5 bases and 5 bases, with 10 bases remaining between them. CDR3: CASSASADNEQFF. In DNA form, the CDR3 reads TGTGCCAGCAGCGCCTCCGCGGACAATGAGCAGTTCTTC. Supplemented by reference TRBV11-2 and TRBJ2-1, the full variable domain reads EAGVAQSPRYKIIEKRQSVAFWCNPISGHATLYWYQQILGQGPKLLIQFQNNGVVDDSQLPKDRFSAERLKGVDSTLKIQPAKLEDSAVYLCASSASADNEQFFGPGTRLTVL.